A selection of T cell receptor beta chains follows, all from one sample in a study of cytomegalovirus exposure and HLA in healthy donors. Method: immunoSEQ multiplex PCR; TCRdb's copy keeps in-frame clones and lacks some. The repertoire consists of about 110,000 clones, with 75% to 85% occurring once and the leading ten covering 5% to 6.5%. The sequenced material came from PBMCs. The receptor set was obtained from a man between 18 and 29 years old in good health and CMV-seronegative. Both conserved end residues are part of each CDR3. D genes are given only for firm matches. The listing skips clone size in some rows; elsewhere it reads once, few, many or a size class.

j_call v_call d_call clone_size cdr3_nt cdr3_aa
TRBJ2-7 TRBV19 TRBD2 once TGTGCCAGCCGGGGGGGGCTACCCTACGAGCAGTACTTC CASRGGLPYEQYF
TRBJ1-1 TRBV6-6 . few TGTGCCAGCGTAGCGTCGAGGACTGAAGCTTTCTTT CASVASRTEAFF
TRBJ1-1 TRBV28 TRBD1 . TGTGCCAGCAGTCCACCGGACAGGGTTGAATTGAACACTGAAGCTTTCTTT CASSPPDRVELNTEAFF
TRBJ2-7 TRBV30 TRBD2 . TGTGCCTGGAGTGTAGGACTAGCGGGGCGCACCTACGAGCAGTACTTC CAWSVGLAGRTYEQYF
TRBJ1-3 TRBV28 . . TGTGCCAGCACGGGGTTTGGAGGAGGAACTGGAAACACCATATATTTT CASTGFGGGTGNTIYF
TRBJ2-3 TRBV30 TRBD2 . TGTGCCTGGAGTGTACGGGGGGGGGCCTTTTTAGCGGGAGGGTTGAACACAGATACGCAGTATTTT CAWSVRGGAFLAGGLNTDTQYF
TRBJ2-3 TRBV7-2 TRBD2 . TGTGCCAGCAGCCGCGGGGGGAGCACAGATACGCAGTATTTT CASSRGGSTDTQYF
TRBJ1-1 TRBV6-5 . once TGTGCCAGCAGTTACGCCAGGCAAAACACTGAAGCTTTCTTT CASSYARQNTEAFF
TRBJ2-7 TRBV28 TRBD2 few TGTGCCAGCAGCCGTATAGGGCGGGAGGGAAACGGGCAGTACTTC CASSRIGREGNGQYF
TRBJ1-1 TRBV7-6 TRBD1 . TGTGCCAGCAGCTTAGGGGACAGGGGGAATGAAGCTTTCTTT CASSLGDRGNEAFF
TRBJ1-6 TRBV28 . few TGTGCCAGCAGTTTAGGGAGCTCCTATAATTCACCCCTCCACTTT CASSLGSSYNSPLHF
TRBJ1-1 TRBV5-1 TRBD1 once TGCGCCAGCAGCATGGGACAGGGGGCGAGGGGGCTAGAAGCTTTCTTT CASSMGQGARGLEAFF
TRBJ2-7 TRBV5-1 . . TGCGCCAGCAGCTTGGGTCCGGGTCCCTACGAGCAGTACTTC CASSLGPGPYEQYF
TRBJ1-2 TRBV7-3 TRBD1 . TGTGCCAGCAGCTTAAACGCCTCGACAGGGGTAAGTGGCTACACCTTC CASSLNASTGVSGYTF
TRBJ1-2 TRBV6-6 . . TGTGCCAGCAGTTACGAGGCCTCCCCGCGAGGCTACACCTTC CASSYEASPRGYTF
TRBJ2-7 TRBV25-1 . . TGTGCCAGCAGTGTCCGGCGTGGGCCAGGCGAGCAGTACTTC CASSVRRGPGEQYF
TRBJ2-5 TRBV12-5 . . TGTGCTAGTCAGGCCGGGAGTTTAGAGACCCAGTACTTC CASQAGSLETQYF
TRBJ1-1 TRBV5-4 TRBD1 . TGTGCCAGCAGCTTGACAGGGGGCACTGAAGCTTTCTTT CASSLTGGTEAFF
TRBJ1-4 TRBV6-6 . . TGTGCCAGCGGCCGACTCAAAGCGGGATATGAAAAACTGTTTTTT CASGRLKAGYEKLFF
TRBJ2-3 TRBV7-2 . . TGTGCCAGCAGGACGGGGAATACGCAGTATTTT CASRTGNTQYF
TRBJ1-4 TRBV5-1 . . TGCGCCAGCAGCTTGAAGACAGGCCAAAATGAAAAACTGTTTTTT CASSLKTGQNEKLFF
TRBJ2-7 TRBV7-2 . . TGTGCCAGCAGCTTAGATAATAGCTTCGACGAGCAGTACTTC CASSLDNSFDEQYF
TRBJ2-1 TRBV2 TRBD2 . TGTGCCAGCAGTGTCCAATCCAACGCGGGACTAGCGGGCAATGAGCAGTTCTTC CASSVQSNAGLAGNEQFF
TRBJ1-3 TRBV29-1 . . TGCAGCGTTGAATTGGGACCCGGGAGCTCTGGAAACGCCATATATTTT CSVELGPGSSGNAIYF
TRBJ2-7 TRBV28 . . TGTGCCAGCAGTTTAGGTGGGCTTGGCCGATACTACGAGCAGTACTTC CASSLGGLGRYYEQYF
TRBJ1-1 TRBV18 . . TGTGCCAGCTCACCAGACTTGACGCGGACTGAAGCTTTCTTT CASSPDLTRTEAFF
TRBJ1-6 TRBV5-8 TRBD1 . TGTGCCAGCAGCACGCTCGACAGGGGGATTTCACCCCTCCACTTT CASSTLDRGISPLHF
TRBJ2-7 TRBV7-8 . . TGTGCCAGCAGCTCCCCGGAGGCCTACGAGCAGTACTTC CASSSPEAYEQYF
TRBJ2-7 TRBV7-9 TRBD1 . TGTGCCAGCAGCTCGACAGGGGGTTACGAGCAGTACTTC CASSSTGGYEQYF